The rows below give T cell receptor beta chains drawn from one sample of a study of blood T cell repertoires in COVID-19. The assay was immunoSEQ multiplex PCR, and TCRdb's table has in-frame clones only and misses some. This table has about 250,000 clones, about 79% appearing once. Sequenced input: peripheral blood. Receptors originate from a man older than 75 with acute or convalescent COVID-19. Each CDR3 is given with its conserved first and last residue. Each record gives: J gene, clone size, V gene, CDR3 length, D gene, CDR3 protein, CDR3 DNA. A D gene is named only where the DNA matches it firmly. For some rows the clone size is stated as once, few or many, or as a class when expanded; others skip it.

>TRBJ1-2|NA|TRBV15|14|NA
CATSRDPAPGGYTF
TGTGCCACCAGCAGAGATCCGGCTCCCGGGGGCTACACCTTC
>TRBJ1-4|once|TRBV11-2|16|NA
CASSRTSGQLNEKLFF
TGTGCCAGCAGCCGAACCTCGGGACAACTGAATGAAAAACTGTTTTTT
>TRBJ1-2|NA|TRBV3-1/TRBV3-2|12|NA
CASSQALEGYTF
TGTGCCAGCAGCCAAGCTCTGGAGGGCTACACCTTC
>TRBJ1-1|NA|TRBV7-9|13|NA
CASSLVLNTEAFF
TGTGCCAGCAGCTTAGTATTAAACACTGAAGCTTTCTTT
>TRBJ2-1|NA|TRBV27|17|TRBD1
CASRRDRPVGGYNEQFF
TGTGCCAGCAGACGGGACAGACCTGTGGGCGGTTACAATGAGCAGTTCTTC
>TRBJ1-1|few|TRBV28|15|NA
CASSSSWAGNTEAFF
TGTGCCAGCAGTTCTTCCTGGGCAGGAAACACTGAAGCTTTCTTT
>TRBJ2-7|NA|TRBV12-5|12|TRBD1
CASGLRPGQGYF
TGTGCTAGTGGTTTACGGCCGGGACAGGGGTACTTC
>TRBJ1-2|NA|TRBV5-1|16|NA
CASSLTSVGPQGGYTF
TGCGCCAGCAGCTTGACGTCGGTGGGGCCTCAGGGGGGCTACACCTTC
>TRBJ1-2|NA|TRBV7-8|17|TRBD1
CASSPTGQGLKNYGYTF
TGTGCCAGCAGCCCCACGGGACAGGGCTTGAAAAACTATGGCTACACCTTC
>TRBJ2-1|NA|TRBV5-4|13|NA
CATQANPNNEQFF
TGTGCCACTCAGGCGAACCCAAACAATGAGCAGTTCTTC
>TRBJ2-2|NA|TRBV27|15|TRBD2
CASTRKAGGIGELFF
TGTGCCAGCACCCGCAAAGCGGGAGGAATCGGGGAGCTGTTTTTT
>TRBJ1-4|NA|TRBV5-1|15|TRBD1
CASKKQGAALEKLFF
TGCGCCAGTAAAAAACAGGGGGCCGCCCTAGAAAAACTGTTTTTT
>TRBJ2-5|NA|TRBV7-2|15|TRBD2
CASSQGPAGGETQYF
TGTGCCAGCAGCCAAGGACCCGCGGGGGGGGAGACCCAGTACTTC
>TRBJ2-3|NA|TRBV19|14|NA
CASSQGLITDTQYF
TGTGCCAGTAGTCAGGGGTTAATCACAGATACGCAGTATTTT
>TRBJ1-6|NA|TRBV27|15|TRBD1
CASSFRTGYNSPLHF
TGTGCCAGCAGTTTTCGGACAGGTTATAATTCACCCCTCCACTTT
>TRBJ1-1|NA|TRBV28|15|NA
CASSLALGAGTEAFF
TGTGCCAGCAGTTTAGCTCTAGGGGCTGGCACTGAAGCTTTCTTT
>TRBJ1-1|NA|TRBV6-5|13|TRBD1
CASRATGGTEAFF
TGTGCCAGCAGAGCAACAGGGGGAACTGAAGCTTTCTTT
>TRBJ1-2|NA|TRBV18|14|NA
CASSPGQKNYGYTF
TGTGCCAGCTCACCCGGACAAAAGAACTATGGCTACACCTTC
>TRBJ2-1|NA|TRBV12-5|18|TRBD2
CASGSGLAGGRDDNEQFF
TGTGCTAGTGGTTCGGGACTAGCGGGGGGCCGGGACGACAATGAGCAGTTCTTC
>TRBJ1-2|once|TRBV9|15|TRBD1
CASSATGGADYGYTF
TGTGCCAGCAGCGCTACAGGGGGCGCTGACTATGGCTACACCTTC
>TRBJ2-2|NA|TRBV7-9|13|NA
CASLPSITGELFF
TGTGCCAGCCTGCCCTCTATCACCGGGGAGCTGTTTTTT
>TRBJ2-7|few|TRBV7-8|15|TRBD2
CASSLKSGSSYEQYF
TGTGCCAGCAGCTTAAAGAGCGGGAGCTCCTACGAGCAGTACTTC
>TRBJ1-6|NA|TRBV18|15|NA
CASSRAGSYNSPLHF
TGTGCCAGCTCCCGTGCCGGGTCCTATAATTCACCCCTCCACTTT
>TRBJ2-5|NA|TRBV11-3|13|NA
CASSIGVQETQYF
TGTGCCAGCAGCATCGGTGTACAAGAGACCCAGTACTTC
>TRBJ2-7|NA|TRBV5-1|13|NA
CASSLVAGVGQYF
TGCGCCAGCAGCTTGGTCGCAGGGGTTGGGCAGTACTTC
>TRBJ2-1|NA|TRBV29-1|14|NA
CSVRGGETYNEQFF
TGCAGCGTAAGAGGGGGAGAGACCTACAATGAGCAGTTCTTC
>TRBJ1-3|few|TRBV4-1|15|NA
CASSSRQDRRDTIYF
TGCGCCAGCAGCTCCCGACAGGACCGCCGGGACACCATATATTTT
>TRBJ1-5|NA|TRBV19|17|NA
CASSPGQGRDSNQPQHF
TGTGCCAGTAGTCCCGGGCAGGGGAGGGATAGCAATCAGCCCCAGCATTTT
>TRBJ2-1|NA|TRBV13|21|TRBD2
CASSSSLLAGGVLSSYNEQFF
TGTGCCAGCAGCTCATCCCTACTAGCGGGGGGGGTTTTAAGCTCCTACAATGAGCAGTTCTTC
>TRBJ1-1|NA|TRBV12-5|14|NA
CASGARTGTTEAFF
TGTGCTAGTGGTGCGCGAACAGGGACCACTGAAGCTTTCTTT
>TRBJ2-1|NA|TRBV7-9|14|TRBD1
CASSAQGIGNEQFF
TGTGCCAGCAGCGCACAGGGGATAGGCAATGAGCAGTTCTTC
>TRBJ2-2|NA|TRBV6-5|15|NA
CASRLTEASTGELFF
TGTGCCAGCAGGCTGACAGAAGCCTCCACCGGGGAGCTGTTTTTT
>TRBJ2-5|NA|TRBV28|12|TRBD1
CASRGQQETQYF
TGTGCCAGCAGGGGACAGCAAGAGACCCAGTACTTC
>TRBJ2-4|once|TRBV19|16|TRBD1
CASSPGWRRQGNIQYF
TGTGCCAGTAGTCCAGGTTGGAGAAGACAGGGGAACATTCAGTACTTC
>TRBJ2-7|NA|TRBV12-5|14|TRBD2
CASGLGLAGEEQYF
TGTGCTAGTGGTTTGGGACTAGCGGGTGAGGAGCAGTACTTC
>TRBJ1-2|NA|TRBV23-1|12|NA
CASSSGVYGYTF
TGCGCCAGCAGTTCGGGAGTATATGGCTACACCTTC
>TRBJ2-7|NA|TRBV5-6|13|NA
CASSDGGVYEQYF
TGTGCCAGCAGCGATGGAGGGGTCTACGAGCAGTACTTC